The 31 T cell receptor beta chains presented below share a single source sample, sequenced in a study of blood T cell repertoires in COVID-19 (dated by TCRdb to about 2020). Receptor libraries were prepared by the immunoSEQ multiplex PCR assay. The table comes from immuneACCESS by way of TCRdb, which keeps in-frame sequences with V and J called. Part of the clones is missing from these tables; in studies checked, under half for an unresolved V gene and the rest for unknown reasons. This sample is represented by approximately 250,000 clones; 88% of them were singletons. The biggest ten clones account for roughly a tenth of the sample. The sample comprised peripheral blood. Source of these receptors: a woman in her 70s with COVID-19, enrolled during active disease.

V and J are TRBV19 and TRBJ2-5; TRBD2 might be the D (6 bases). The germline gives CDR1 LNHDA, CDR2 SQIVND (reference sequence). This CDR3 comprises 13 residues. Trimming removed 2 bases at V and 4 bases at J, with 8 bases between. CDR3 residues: CASSIQAGETQYF. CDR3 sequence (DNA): TGTGCCAGTAGTATACAAGCGGGAGAGACCCAGTACTTC.

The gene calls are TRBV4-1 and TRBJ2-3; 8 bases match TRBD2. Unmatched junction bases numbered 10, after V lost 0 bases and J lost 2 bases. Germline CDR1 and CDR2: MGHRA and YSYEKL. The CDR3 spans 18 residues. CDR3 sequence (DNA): TGCGCCAGCAGCCAAGACGTAGCGGGGACGGGGTACACAGATACGCAGTATTTT. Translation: CASSQDVAGTGYTDTQYF.

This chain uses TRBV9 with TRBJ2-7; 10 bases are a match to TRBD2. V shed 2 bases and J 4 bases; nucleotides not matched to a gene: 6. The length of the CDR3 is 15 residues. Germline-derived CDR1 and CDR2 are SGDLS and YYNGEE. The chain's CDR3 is CASSVSAGGPYEQYF. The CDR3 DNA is TGTGCCAGCAGCGTCTCAGCGGGAGGGCCGTACGAGCAGTACTTC.

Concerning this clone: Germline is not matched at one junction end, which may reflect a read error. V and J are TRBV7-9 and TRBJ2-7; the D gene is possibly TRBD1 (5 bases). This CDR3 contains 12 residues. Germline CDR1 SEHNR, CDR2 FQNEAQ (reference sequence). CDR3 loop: CASSLRGFADHF. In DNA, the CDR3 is TGTGCCAGCAGCTTAAGGGGTTTTGCAGACCACTTC.

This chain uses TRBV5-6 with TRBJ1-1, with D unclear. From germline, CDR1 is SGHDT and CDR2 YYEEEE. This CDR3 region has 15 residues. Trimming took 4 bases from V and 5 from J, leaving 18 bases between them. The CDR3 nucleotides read TGTGCCAGCAGCGGGAGTGCGGAAATAGGGACTGAAGCTTTCTTT. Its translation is CASSGSAEIGTEAFF.

CDR3 nucleotides: TGTGCCAGCAGTTTATTTCCAATGGAGGGCTACACCTTC. This codes for CASSLFPMEGYTF. This sequence joins TRBV28 and TRBJ1-2; no definite D call. The V end was cut by 1 base, the J end by 8 bases, with 11 bases between. Germline-derived CDR1 and CDR2 are MDHEN and SYDVKM. The CDR3 length is 13 residues.

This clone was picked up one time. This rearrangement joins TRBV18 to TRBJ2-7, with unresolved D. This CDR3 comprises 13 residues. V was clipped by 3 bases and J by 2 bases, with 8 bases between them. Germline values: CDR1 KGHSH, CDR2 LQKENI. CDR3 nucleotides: TGTGCCAGCTCACCCACACCACCCTACGAGCAGTACTTC. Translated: CASSPTPPYEQYF. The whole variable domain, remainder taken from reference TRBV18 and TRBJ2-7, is NAGVMQNPRHLVRRRGQEARLRCSPMKGHSHVYWYRQLPEEGLKFMVYLQKENIIDESGMPKERFSAEFPKEGPSILRIQQVVRGDSAAYFCASSPTPPYEQYFGPGTRLTVT.

CDR3 residues: CASRFTGGLQAFF. DNA of the CDR3: TGTGCCAGCAGGTTCACAGGGGGCTTGCAAGCTTTCTTT. The genes are TRBV28 and TRBJ1-1; 9 nucleotides agree with TRBD1. V lost 6 bases and J lost 9; bases outside the gene matches: 8. Germline values: CDR1 MDHEN, CDR2 SYDVKM. The CDR3 has 13 amino acids.

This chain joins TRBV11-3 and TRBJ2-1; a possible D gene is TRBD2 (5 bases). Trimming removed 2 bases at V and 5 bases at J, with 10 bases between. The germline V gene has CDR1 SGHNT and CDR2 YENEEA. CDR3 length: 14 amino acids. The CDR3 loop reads CASSLWESNNEQFF. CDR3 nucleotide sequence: TGTGCCAGCAGCTTATGGGAGAGTAACAATGAGCAGTTCTTC.

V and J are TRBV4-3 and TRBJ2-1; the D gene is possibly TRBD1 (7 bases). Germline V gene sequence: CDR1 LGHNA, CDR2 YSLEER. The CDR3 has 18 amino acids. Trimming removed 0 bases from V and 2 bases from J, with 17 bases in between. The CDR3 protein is CASSQDSGGLIPYNEQFF. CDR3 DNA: TGCGCCAGCAGCCAAGATTCAGGGGGGCTTATCCCCTACAATGAGCAGTTCTTC.

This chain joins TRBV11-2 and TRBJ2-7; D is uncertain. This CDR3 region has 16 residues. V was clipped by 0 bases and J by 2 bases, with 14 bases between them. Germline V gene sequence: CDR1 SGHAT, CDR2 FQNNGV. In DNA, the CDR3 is TGTGCCAGCAGCTTAGAGAGAGTCGGAACTACCTACGAGCAGTACTTC. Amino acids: CASSLERVGTTYEQYF.

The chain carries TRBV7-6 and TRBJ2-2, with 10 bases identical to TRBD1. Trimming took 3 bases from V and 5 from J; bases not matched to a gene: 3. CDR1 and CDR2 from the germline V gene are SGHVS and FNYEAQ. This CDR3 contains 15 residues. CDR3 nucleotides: TGTGCCAGCAGCTTGACAGGGGGCGCGACCGGGGAGCTGTTTTTT. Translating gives CASSLTGGATGELFF.

In DNA, the CDR3 is TGCGCCAGCAGCCAGCGAAGGGACACCAATCACTACGAGCAGTACTTC. This translates into CASSQRRDTNHYEQYF. V is TRBV4-1 and J is TRBJ2-7; the D gene is possibly TRBD1 (6 bases). Germline assignment: CDR1 MGHRA and CDR2 YSYEKL. The length of the CDR3 is 16 residues. The V and J ends lost 3 bases and 3 bases respectively, with 18 bases between them.

The CDR3 spells CASSLSTANTEAFF. The CDR3 nucleotides are TGCGCCAGCAGCTTATCGACAGCGAACACTGAAGCTTTCTTT. The V call is TRBV5-1, the J call TRBJ1-1, with D possibly TRBD1 on 5 matching bases. V was pared by 2 bases and J by 1 base, with 9 bases between. The CDR3 runs to 14 residues. The germline V gene has CDR1 SGHRS and CDR2 YFSETQ.

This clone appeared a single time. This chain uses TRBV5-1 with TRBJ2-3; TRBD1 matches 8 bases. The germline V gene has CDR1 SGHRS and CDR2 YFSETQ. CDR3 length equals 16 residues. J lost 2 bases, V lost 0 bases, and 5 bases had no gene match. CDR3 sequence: CASSLARDRYTDTQYF. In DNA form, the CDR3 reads TGCGCCAGCAGCTTGGCCCGGGACAGGTACACAGATACGCAGTATTTT.

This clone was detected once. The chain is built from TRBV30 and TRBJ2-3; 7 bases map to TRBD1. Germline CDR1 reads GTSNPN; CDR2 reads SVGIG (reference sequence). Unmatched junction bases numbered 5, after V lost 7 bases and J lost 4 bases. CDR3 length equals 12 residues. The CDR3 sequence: CASQGNPDTQYF. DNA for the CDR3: TGTGCCTCACAGGGGAACCCAGATACGCAGTATTTT.

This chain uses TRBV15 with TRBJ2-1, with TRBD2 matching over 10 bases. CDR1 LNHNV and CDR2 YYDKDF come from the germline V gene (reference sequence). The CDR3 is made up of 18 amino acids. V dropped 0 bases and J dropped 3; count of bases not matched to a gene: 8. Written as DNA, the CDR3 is TGTGCCACCAGCAGAGAAAGCCTTAGCGGGAGGCGCTACAATGAGCAGTTCTTC. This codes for CATSRESLSGRRYNEQFF.

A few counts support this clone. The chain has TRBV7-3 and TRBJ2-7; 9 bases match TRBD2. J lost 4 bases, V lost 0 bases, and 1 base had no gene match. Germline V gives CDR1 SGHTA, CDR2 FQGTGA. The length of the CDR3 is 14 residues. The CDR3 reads CASSLTAGGYEQYF. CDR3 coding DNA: TGTGCCAGCAGCTTAACAGCGGGAGGTTACGAGCAGTACTTC.

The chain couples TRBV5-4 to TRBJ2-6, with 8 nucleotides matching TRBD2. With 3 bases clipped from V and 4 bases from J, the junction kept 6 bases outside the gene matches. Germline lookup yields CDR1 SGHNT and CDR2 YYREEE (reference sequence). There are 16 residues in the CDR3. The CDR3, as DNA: TGTGCCAGCAGCTCGGGGGGGGTCCGAGGGGCCAACGTCCTGACTTTC. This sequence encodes CASSSGGVRGANVLTF.

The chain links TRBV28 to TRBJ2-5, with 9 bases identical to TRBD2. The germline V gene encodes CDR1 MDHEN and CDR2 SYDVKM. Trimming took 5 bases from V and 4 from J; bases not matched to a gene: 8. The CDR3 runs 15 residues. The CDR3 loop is CASSPNSGSVETQYF. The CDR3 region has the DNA TGTGCCAGCAGTCCCAATAGCGGGAGCGTAGAGACCCAGTACTTC.

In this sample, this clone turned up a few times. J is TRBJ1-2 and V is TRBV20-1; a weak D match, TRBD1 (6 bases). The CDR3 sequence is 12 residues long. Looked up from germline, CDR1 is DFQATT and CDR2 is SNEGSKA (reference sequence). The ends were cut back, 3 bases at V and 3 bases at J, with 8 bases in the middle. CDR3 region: CSASSGDYGYTF. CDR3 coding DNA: TGCAGTGCTAGTTCAGGGGACTATGGCTACACCTTC.

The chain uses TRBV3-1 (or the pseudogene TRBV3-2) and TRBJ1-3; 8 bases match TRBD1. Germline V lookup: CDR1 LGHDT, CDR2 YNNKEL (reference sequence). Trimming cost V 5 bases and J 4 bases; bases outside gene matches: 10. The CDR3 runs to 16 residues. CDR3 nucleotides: TGTGCCAGCAGCAGACGTACAGGGGGAAGAGGAAACACCATATATTTT. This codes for CASSRRTGGRGNTIYF.

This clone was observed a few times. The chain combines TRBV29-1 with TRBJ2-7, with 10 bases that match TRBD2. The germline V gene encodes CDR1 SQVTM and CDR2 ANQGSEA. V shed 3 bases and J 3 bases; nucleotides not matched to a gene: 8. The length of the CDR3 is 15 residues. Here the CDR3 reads CSVDPSGSRNYEQYF. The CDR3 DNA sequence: TGCAGCGTTGACCCTAGCGGGAGTCGGAACTACGAGCAGTACTTC.

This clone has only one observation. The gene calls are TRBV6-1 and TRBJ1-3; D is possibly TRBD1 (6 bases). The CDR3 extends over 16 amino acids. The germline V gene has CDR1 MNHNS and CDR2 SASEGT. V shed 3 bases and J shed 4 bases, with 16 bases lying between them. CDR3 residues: CASSEPRDIAGNTIYF. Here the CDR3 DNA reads TGTGCCAGCAGTGAGCCCCGGGACATCGCAGGAAACACCATATATTTT.

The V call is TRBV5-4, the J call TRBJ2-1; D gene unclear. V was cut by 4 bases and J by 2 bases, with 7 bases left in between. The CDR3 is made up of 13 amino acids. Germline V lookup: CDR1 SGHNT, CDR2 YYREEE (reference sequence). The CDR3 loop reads CASSPETYNEQFF. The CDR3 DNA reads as TGTGCCAGCAGCCCAGAAACCTACAATGAGCAGTTCTTC.

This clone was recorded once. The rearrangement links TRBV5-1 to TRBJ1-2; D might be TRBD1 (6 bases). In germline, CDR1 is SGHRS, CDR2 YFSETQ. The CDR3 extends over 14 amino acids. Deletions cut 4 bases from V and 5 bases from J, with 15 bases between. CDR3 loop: CASSPGHPGYGYTF. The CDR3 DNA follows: TGCGCCAGCAGCCCGGGACACCCGGGATATGGCTACACCTTC.

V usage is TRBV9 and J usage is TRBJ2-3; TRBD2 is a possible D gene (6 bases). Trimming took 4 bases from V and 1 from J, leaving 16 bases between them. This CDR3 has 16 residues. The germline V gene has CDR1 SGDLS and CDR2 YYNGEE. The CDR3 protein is CASSSGSGGGTDTQYF. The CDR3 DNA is TGTGCCAGCAGCTCGGGTAGCGGAGGGGGCACAGATACGCAGTATTTT.

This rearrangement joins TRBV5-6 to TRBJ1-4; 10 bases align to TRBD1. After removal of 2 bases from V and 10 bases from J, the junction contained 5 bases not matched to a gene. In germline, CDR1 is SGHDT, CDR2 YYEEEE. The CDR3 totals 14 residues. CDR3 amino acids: CASSFGTGVLKLFF. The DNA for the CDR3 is TGTGCCAGCAGCTTTGGGACAGGGGTCTTAAAACTGTTTTTT.

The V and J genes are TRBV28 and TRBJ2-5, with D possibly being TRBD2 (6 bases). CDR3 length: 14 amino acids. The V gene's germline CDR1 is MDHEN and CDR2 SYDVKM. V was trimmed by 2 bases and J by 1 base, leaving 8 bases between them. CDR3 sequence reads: CASSLPGAQETQYF. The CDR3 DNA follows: TGTGCCAGCAGTTTACCGGGAGCCCAAGAGACCCAGTACTTC.

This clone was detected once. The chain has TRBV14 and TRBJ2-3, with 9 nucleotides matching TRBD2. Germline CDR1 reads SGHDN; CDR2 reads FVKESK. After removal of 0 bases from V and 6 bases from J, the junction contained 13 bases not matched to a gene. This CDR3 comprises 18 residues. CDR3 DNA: TGTGCCAGCAGCCAAGATTATAGGCCTAGCGGGATGTTGGATACGCAGTATTTT. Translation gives CASSQDYRPSGMLDTQYF.

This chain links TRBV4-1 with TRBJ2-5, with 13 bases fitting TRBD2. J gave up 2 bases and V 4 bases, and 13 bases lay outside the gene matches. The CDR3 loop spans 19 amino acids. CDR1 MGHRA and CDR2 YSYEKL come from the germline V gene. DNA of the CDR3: TGCGCCAGCAGCCCCCGCAGGACTAGCGGGAGATCGGATCAAGAGACCCAGTACTTC. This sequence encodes CASSPRRTSGRSDQETQYF.